Following are 14 T cell receptor beta chains from one sample sequenced in a study of CD8 T cells in ankylosing spondylitis. TCRdb recomputed calls from the 5' RACE reads with MiXCR, one row per CDR3 protein. The repertoire consists of about 36,000 distinct CDR3 sequences, with about 6.3% occurring once and the leading ten covering approximately 12%. The source material was blood, either unsorted or a sorted T cell fraction (not recorded which). Source of these receptors: a male donor with ankylosing spondylitis or in good health (not recorded which).

This clonotype was seen many times. This chain joins TRBV7-2 and TRBJ2-1, with D possibly matching TRBD2 (6 bases). CDR3 size: 13 residues. Trimming stripped 1 base from V and 15 bases from J, with 16 bases between. Germline loops: CDR1 SGHTA, CDR2 FQGNSA. This CDR3 is CASSLVVRELPFF. CDR3 nucleotides: TGTGCCAGCAGCTTAGTGGTACGGGAGCTACCGTTCTTC. The full variable domain, its missing parts supplied by reference TRBV7-2 and TRBJ2-1, is GAGVSQSPSNKVTEKGKDVELRCDPISGHTALYWYRQSLGQGLEFLIYFQGNSAPDKSGLPSDRFSAERTGGSVSTLTIQRTQQEDSAVYLCASSLVVRELPFFGPGTRLTVL.

The sample holds many counts of this clonotype. The chain is built from TRBV5-1 and TRBJ2-3; 7 bases are shared with TRBD1. Germline CDR1 and CDR2: SGHRS and YFSETQ. V was clipped by 4 bases and J by 8 bases; unmatched bases: 16. The CDR3 runs 16 residues. The CDR3 DNA is TGCGCCAGCAGCCTGGACGGGTTCCGGTCAGGGGGTACGCAGTATTTT. Amino acid sequence: CASSLDGFRSGGTQYF.

The sample holds a few counts of this clonotype. The V and J genes are TRBV11-3 and TRBJ2-2; a weak D match, TRBD2 (6 bases). CDR1 is SGHNT and CDR2 is YENEEA in the germline V gene. V was pared by 2 bases and J by 2 bases, with 12 bases between. This CDR3 has 16 amino acids. This CDR3 reads CASSLRTTANTGELFF. CDR3 nucleotide sequence: TGTGCCAGCAGCTTAAGGACTACGGCTAACACCGGGGAGCTGTTTTTT.

This clonotype was recorded many times. This chain joins TRBV2 and TRBJ1-2; D not certain. The length of the CDR3 is 14 residues. CDR1 is SNHLY and CDR2 is FYNNEI in the germline V gene. V was trimmed by 4 bases and J by 6 bases, leaving 15 bases between them. The CDR3 region has the DNA TGTGCCAGCAGTGGATTAACAGACACGGATGGCTACACCTTC. As protein: CASSGLTDTDGYTF.

There are many counts of this clonotype. This chain joins TRBV24-1 and TRBJ2-2, with TRBD1 matching over 10 bases. The CDR3 covers 18 residues. Germline trimming cut 3 bases from V and 0 bases from J; bases unmatched to any gene: 6. Germline V CDR1 and CDR2: KGHDR, SFDVKD. The CDR3 coding sequence is TGTGCCACCAGTGATATCCTAGGGACAGGGGCGAACACCGGGGAGCTGTTTTTT. Translation gives CATSDILGTGANTGELFF.

V is TRBV9 and J is TRBJ2-5, with D tentatively TRBD1 or TRBD2 (5 bases each). Between the trimmed V and J ends, which lost 1 base and 3 bases, there was a span of 13 bases. Germline V CDR1 and CDR2: SGDLS, YYNGEE. This CDR3 has 15 residues. CDR3 sequence: CASSVNGTVEETQYF. As DNA, the CDR3 is TGTGCCAGCAGCGTAAATGGGACCGTAGAAGAGACCCAGTACTTC.

This clonotype was recorded many times. The chain is built from TRBV20-1 and TRBJ2-2, with D tentatively TRBD1 (7 bases). Trimming removed 6 bases at V and 3 bases at J, with 17 bases between. CDR3 length: 15 residues. The V gene's germline CDR1 is DFQATT and CDR2 SNEGSKA (reference sequence). For the CDR3, the DNA is TGCAGTGCCCCCCCGGGCAGGGGGGACACCGGGGAGCTGTTTTTT. Its translation is CSAPPGRGDTGELFF.

Ten or more counts support this clonotype. The genes are TRBV7-2 and TRBJ1-3, with D uncertain. V lost 0 bases, J lost 0 bases, and 6 bases lay in between. The CDR3 totals 15 residues. CDR1 and CDR2 from the germline V gene are SGHTA and FQGNSA. The CDR3 here is CASSLATGSGNTIYF. Written as DNA, the CDR3 is TGTGCCAGCAGCTTAGCGACGGGCTCTGGAAACACCATATATTTT.

This clonotype was counted ten times or more. V and J are TRBV12-3 or TRBV12-4 and TRBJ2-1; D is possibly TRBD2 (7 bases). The CDR3 loop spans 16 amino acids. The V gene lost 6 bases and the J gene lost 0 bases, with 15 bases spanning the gap. For the CDR3, the DNA is TGTGCCAGCAGCCCCACGGGGGGCAGCTCCTACAATGAGCAGTTCTTC. This gives the protein CASSPTGGSSYNEQFF.

This clonotype was detected ten times or more. The chain combines TRBV5-1 with TRBJ2-3; 9 positions match TRBD1. The junction had 13 bases not matched to a gene; V was cut back by 7 bases and J by 7 bases. The CDR3 totals 15 residues. Germline V gene data show CDR1 as SGHRS and CDR2 as YFSETQ. The CDR3 protein is CASGETGTGLHTQYF. In DNA, the CDR3 is TGCGCCAGCGGGGAAACCGGGACAGGGCTTCATACGCAGTATTTT. The variable domain in full, with the rest retrieved from reference TRBV5-1 and TRBJ2-3, is KAGVTQTPRYLIKTRGQQVTLSCSPISGHRSVSWYQQTPGQGLQFLFEYFSETQRNKGNFPGRFSGRQFSNSRSEMNVSTLELGDSALYLCASGETGTGLHTQYFGPGTRLTVL.

There are a few counts of this clonotype. Given a much more abundant clone one base away, this may be a read error. The chain employs TRBV7-2 and TRBJ1-2; perhaps TRBD1 as D (5 bases). This CDR3 has 15 residues. CDR1 and CDR2 (germline): SGHTA, FQGNSA. DNA for the CDR3: TGTGTCAGCAGCTTATCTCACGGGACTCCCTATGGCTACACCTTC. This sequence encodes CVSSLSHGTPYGYTF.

This clonotype was seen ten or more times. In nucleotides, the CDR3 is TGCAGTGCTTATATTCGGGGGGACCAAGAGACCCAGTACTTC. It specifies CSAYIRGDQETQYF. The chain combines TRBV20-1 with TRBJ2-5; 7 positions agree with TRBD2. Germline CDR1 reads DFQATT; CDR2 reads SNEGSKA (reference sequence). V lost 5 bases, J lost 0 bases, and 6 bases stayed unmatched. The CDR3 loop spans 14 amino acids.

This clonotype was detected ten times or more. The V gene is TRBV5-1, the J gene TRBJ2-1, with D tentatively TRBD2 (6 bases). The V end lost 6 bases, the J end lost 8 bases, and 24 bases lay between the germline ends. The CDR3 is 16 amino acids. Germline V CDR1 and CDR2: SGHRS, YFSETQ. CDR3 sequence (DNA): TGCGCCAGCACCCCCCAGGGACCGGGACTCCCCCATGAGCAGTTCTTC. Encoded protein: CASTPQGPGLPHEQFF.

This clonotype was counted ten times or more. This chain joins TRBV7-9 and TRBJ2-5; TRBD2 matches at 8 bases. The germline V gene has CDR1 SEHNR and CDR2 FQNEAQ (reference sequence). The CDR3 is 14 amino acids. Trimming at V came to 5 bases and at J to 10 bases, leaving 12 bases not matched to a gene. The CDR3 here is CASSQGGRLKGQYF. The CDR3 region has the DNA TGTGCCAGCAGCCAAGGCGGGAGGCTAAAAGGCCAGTACTTC.